Listed below are T cell receptor beta chains from one sample, sequenced in a study of T cells in Graves' hyperthyroidism and ophthalmopathy. Via MiXCR, TCRdb re-called the multiplex PCR reads, giving one row per CDR3 protein. The sample includes hundreds of thousands of distinct CDR3 sequences, just over 45% of them seen just once. Sequenced input: peripheral blood or thyroid tissue (not recorded which). The receptors here all came from a woman aged 18-35 years with Graves' hyperthyroidism. Both conserved end residues are part of each CDR3. Fields, in order: D gene, V gene, J gene, clone size, CDR3 DNA, CDR3 protein. The D gene is left open where the match is weak. A row's size may be missing; if present it is once, few, many or a size class.

D: NA; V: TRBV7-9; J: TRBJ2-1; size: NA; DNA: TGCGCCAGCAGCCAAGATCGAACTTACAATGAGCAGTTCTTC; CDR3: CASSQDRTYNEQFF
D: NA; V: TRBV14; J: TRBJ1-5; size: NA; DNA: TGTGCCAGCAGCCAAACCTGGAGCGCGCCCCAGCATTTT; CDR3: CASSQTWSAPQHF
D: NA; V: TRBV7-2; J: TRBJ2-5; size: many; DNA: TGTGCCAGCAGCCGGATCGCTAGTACCCGGTACCAAGAGACCCAGTACTTC; CDR3: CASSRIASTRYQETQYF
D: TRBD1; V: TRBV25-1; J: TRBJ1-2; size: NA; DNA: TGTGCCAGCAGTGATCTCCAGGGGGCGCGAGGCTACACCTTC; CDR3: CASSDLQGARGYTF
D: NA; V: TRBV2; J: TRBJ1-2; size: few; DNA: TGCGCCAGCAGCCAAGACCCACAGGGTGGCTATGGCTACACCTTC; CDR3: CASSQDPQGGYGYTF
D: NA; V: TRBV7-2; J: TRBJ1-5; size: NA; DNA: TGCGCCAGCAGCCAAGAAGAGGTGCCCCGGGCCCAGCATTTT; CDR3: CASSQEEVPRAQHF
D: NA; V: TRBV7-9; J: TRBJ1-5; size: NA; DNA: TGTGCCAGCAGCTTGGAAAGGGATAGTAGGACCCAGCATTTT; CDR3: CASSLERDSRTQHF
D: NA; V: TRBV19; J: TRBJ2-3; size: NA; DNA: TGTGCCAGTAGTCTCGTGCAGGCGACAGATACGCAGTATTTT; CDR3: CASSLVQATDTQYF
D: NA; V: TRBV29-1; J: TRBJ1-2; size: NA; DNA: TGCAGCGTTGTTCGGGAGTGGGGCGTCCATGGCTACACCTTC; CDR3: CSVVREWGVHGYTF
D: TRBD2; V: TRBV29-1; J: TRBJ2-1; size: NA; DNA: TGCAGCGTTGATCTCGCACGGGCTAGCGGAACCTACAATGAGCAGTTCTTC; CDR3: CSVDLARASGTYNEQFF
D: TRBD1; V: TRBV7-2; J: TRBJ2-7; size: NA; DNA: TGTGCCACCAGCGATCCCGGGGGGGACAGGGGGCGCGAGCAGTACTTC; CDR3: CATSDPGGDRGREQYF
D: TRBD1; V: TRBV6-5; J: TRBJ2-7; size: NA; DNA: TGTGCCAGCAGTTACAACCTAGGGGGCAAGGGCGAGCAGTACTTC; CDR3: CASSYNLGGKGEQYF
D: NA; V: TRBV10-3; J: TRBJ1-3; size: NA; DNA: TGTGCCAGCAGGGCGACATTCAGCTCTGGAAACACCATATATTTT; CDR3: CASRATFSSGNTIYF
D: NA; V: TRBV20-1; J: TRBJ1-1; size: NA; DNA: TGCAGTGCTAACGACGGGAACACTGAAGCTTTCTTT; CDR3: CSANDGNTEAFF
D: NA; V: TRBV4-3; J: TRBJ2-7; size: NA; DNA: TGCGCCAGCAGCCAAGTAAATAAGGAATACGAGCAGTACTTC; CDR3: CASSQVNKEYEQYF
D: NA; V: TRBV19; J: TRBJ1-2; size: many; DNA: TGTGCCAGTAGCAGGGTGGGCTATGGCTACACCTTC; CDR3: CASSRVGYGYTF
D: TRBD1; V: TRBV6-1; J: TRBJ1-2; size: NA; DNA: TGTGCCGGCAGCCTGGACAGGGGGGACTACACCTTC; CDR3: CAGSLDRGDYTF
D: NA; V: TRBV14; J: TRBJ2-7; size: few; DNA: TGTGCCAGCAGCCAAGATATTAGCGGTCAGAAGTACTTC; CDR3: CASSQDISGQKYF
D: NA; V: TRBV20-1; J: TRBJ2-7; size: NA; DNA: TGCAGTGCCCCCTCTGCTGGCCGGGACTACGAGCAGTACTTC; CDR3: CSAPSAGRDYEQYF
D: NA; V: TRBV2; J: TRBJ2-2; size: NA; DNA: TGTGCCAGCAGCCGATCGGACGGGGAGCTGTTTTTT; CDR3: CASSRSDGELFF
D: NA; V: TRBV10-3; J: TRBJ1-5; size: many; DNA: TGTGCCATCAGTGAGGGTCAGGGAGGGCGTTTGGGGCAGCCCCAGCATTTT; CDR3: CAISEGQGGRLGQPQHF
D: TRBD1; V: TRBV6-1; J: TRBJ1-2; size: NA; DNA: TGTGCCAGCAGAGAAGGGACAGTGGGAGGCTACACCTTC; CDR3: CASREGTVGGYTF
D: NA; V: TRBV20-1; J: TRBJ1-3; size: few; DNA: TGCAGTGCTAGACCTACGGATGGGTGGGGAAACACCATATATTTT; CDR3: CSARPTDGWGNTIYF
D: NA; V: TRBV20-1; J: TRBJ2-7; size: few; DNA: TGCAGTGCCCCCGTGGGGGTGAGTGAGCAGTACTTC; CDR3: CSAPVGVSEQYF
D: NA; V: TRBV7-2; J: TRBJ2-2; size: NA; DNA: TGTGCCAGCCGGGGAGTTGACGCCGGGGAGCTGTTTTTT; CDR3: CASRGVDAGELFF
D: TRBD1; V: TRBV29-1; J: TRBJ2-5; size: many; DNA: TGCAGCGCGGACAGGGGCGAGGAGACCCAGTACTTC; CDR3: CSADRGEETQYF
D: TRBD2; V: TRBV5-1; J: TRBJ2-6; size: NA; DNA: TGCGCCAGCTCGACTAGCGGGACTGGGGCCAACGTCCTGACTTTC; CDR3: CASSTSGTGANVLTF
D: NA; V: TRBV5-4; J: TRBJ2-7; size: few; DNA: TGTGCCAGCAGCCAAGCAGGGCGACATTCGGGGGAGCAGTACTTC; CDR3: CASSQAGRHSGEQYF
D: TRBD1; V: TRBV25-1; J: TRBJ1-2; size: NA; DNA: TGTGCCAGCAGCCGCTCCCGGGACAGGGGCTATGGCTACACCTTC; CDR3: CASSRSRDRGYGYTF
D: TRBD2; V: TRBV9; J: TRBJ2-5; size: few; DNA: TGTGCCAGCAGCGTTCTAGCGGGAGCAGAGACCCAGTACTTC; CDR3: CASSVLAGAETQYF
D: NA; V: TRBV2; J: TRBJ1-2; size: few; DNA: TGTGCCAGCACCGGGACCGCGGGTGGCTACACCTTC; CDR3: CASTGTAGGYTF
D: TRBD1; V: TRBV15; J: TRBJ1-1; size: NA; DNA: TGTGCCACCAGCAGAGATAGGGACAGGGGGGAAGCTTTCTTT; CDR3: CATSRDRDRGEAFF
D: NA; V: TRBV12-3/TRBV12-4; J: TRBJ2-6; size: NA; DNA: TGTGCCAGCAGTTTAGCCGGAGTTGGGGCCAACGTCCTGACTTTC; CDR3: CASSLAGVGANVLTF
D: TRBD1; V: TRBV7-9; J: TRBJ1-5; size: few; DNA: TGTGCCAGCAGCTTCCTAGGGACAGGGGTTAATCAGCCCCAGCATTTT; CDR3: CASSFLGTGVNQPQHF
D: NA; V: TRBV7-2; J: TRBJ1-6; size: many; DNA: TGTGCCAGCAGCTTTTTGACGGATTCACCCCTCCACTTT; CDR3: CASSFLTDSPLHF
D: NA; V: TRBV11-2; J: TRBJ1-2; size: NA; DNA: TGTGCCAGCAGCTTCGGCCAGGGGACGACCATGGGCTACACCTTC; CDR3: CASSFGQGTTMGYTF
D: TRBD2; V: TRBV12-3/TRBV12-4; J: TRBJ2-7; size: NA; DNA: TGTGCCAGCAGTGTCCCGGGTTCCGCCGGGAGGACGTCCTACGAGCAGTACTTC; CDR3: CASSVPGSAGRTSYEQYF
D: TRBD1; V: TRBV6-5; J: TRBJ1-6; size: few; DNA: TGTGCCAGCAGATTAGGGGGCGCGTATTCACCCCTCCACTTT; CDR3: CASRLGGAYSPLHF
D: NA; V: TRBV5-1; J: TRBJ2-7; size: few; DNA: TGCGCCAGCAGCTTTACTGCGGGACAGAGCTCCTACGAGCAGTACTTC; CDR3: CASSFTAGQSSYEQYF
D: NA; V: TRBV29-1; J: TRBJ1-3; size: once; DNA: TGCAGCGTTGTCCGGGGGAACTATGGCTACACCATATATTTT; CDR3: CSVVRGNYGYTIYF
D: NA; V: TRBV12-3/TRBV12-4; J: TRBJ1-2; size: NA; DNA: TGTGCCAGCAGGACAGGAGAGGGAGGCTACACCTTC; CDR3: CASRTGEGGYTF
D: NA; V: TRBV4-3; J: TRBJ1-5; size: NA; DNA: TGCGCCAGCAGCCAAGTTCGGATCGGCAATCAGCCCCAGCATTTT; CDR3: CASSQVRIGNQPQHF
D: TRBD1; V: TRBV25-1; J: TRBJ1-2; size: many; DNA: TGTGCCAGCGGTCCACAGGGGGCTAACTATGGCTACACCTTC; CDR3: CASGPQGANYGYTF